The 13 T cell receptor beta chains listed next were all sequenced from one sample in a study of brain metastases from non-small cell lung cancer. Here immunoSEQ multiplex PCR was the method, and the copy in TCRdb shows in-frame clones only, minus some. This table holds about 4,100 clones, about 85% found once. Sequenced: primary lung tumor tissue. The receptors originated from a donor aged 40 or over with non-small cell lung cancer.

This rearrangement joins TRBV18 to TRBJ2-2, with TRBD1 matching over 10 bases. CDR3 length: 15 residues. With 3 bases clipped from V and 7 bases from J, the junction kept 5 bases outside the gene matches. Germline CDR1 and CDR2: KGHSH and LQKENI. The CDR3 loop reads CASSPRQGAGGELFF. In DNA, the CDR3 is TGTGCCAGCTCACCCAGACAGGGGGCTGGCGGGGAGCTGTTTTTT.

The rearrangement links TRBV19 to TRBJ1-2; possible D gene TRBD1, 6 bases. Trimming removed 3 bases at V and 7 bases at J, with 12 bases between. CDR3 length equals 13 residues. In germline, CDR1 is LNHDA, CDR2 SQIVND (reference sequence). The DNA for the CDR3 is TGTGCCAGTAGTATGGGGCAGGGGTCTGGCTACACCTTC. Translating it yields CASSMGQGSGYTF.

This chain connects TRBV5-1 to TRBJ2-5; TRBD2 might be the D (6 bases). This CDR3 comprises 13 residues. Germline V lookup: CDR1 SGHRS, CDR2 YFSETQ. The V end lost 2 bases, the J end lost 4 bases, and 9 bases lay between the germline ends. The CDR3 is CASSFTSPETQYF. The CDR3 DNA reads as TGCGCCAGCAGCTTTACTAGCCCAGAGACCCAGTACTTC.

Notes on this clone: Relative to the germline gene, one junction end is altered; a read error may explain this. V and J are TRBV2 and TRBJ1-2; D might be TRBD1 (6 bases). In germline, CDR1 is SNHLY, CDR2 FYNNEI. This CDR3 has 13 amino acids. Here the CDR3 reads CTSRTDRNYGYTF. Written as DNA, the CDR3 is TGTACCAGCAGAACCGACAGGAACTATGGCTACACCTTC.

This chain joins TRBV19 and TRBJ1-2, with 8 nucleotides matching TRBD1. Germline CDR1 and CDR2: LNHDA and SQIVND (reference sequence). The CDR3 sequence is 15 residues long. After removal of 3 bases from V and 8 bases from J, the junction contained 11 bases not matched to a gene. The CDR3 sequence: CASSIGQGRSGGYTF. The CDR3 region has the DNA TGTGCCAGTAGTATTGGACAGGGTAGGTCGGGAGGCTACACCTTC.

V gene TRBV11-3 combines with J gene TRBJ2-1; tentatively, D is TRBD1 (6 bases). The V end was cut by 4 bases, the J end by 4 bases, with 8 bases between. Germline values: CDR1 SGHNT, CDR2 YENEEA. The CDR3 is 13 residues long. The chain's CDR3 is CASSSQGYNEQFF. The CDR3 nucleotides are TGTGCCAGCAGCTCACAGGGATACAATGAGCAGTTCTTC.

Comments on this clone: One end of the junction is discordant with germline, which a read error may explain. The V and J genes are TRBV19 and TRBJ2-2, with 9 bases identical to TRBD1. This CDR3 is built from 15 residues. Germline CDR1 and CDR2: LNHDA and SQIVND (reference sequence). In DNA, the CDR3 is TGTGCCAGTAGTATAGGGACAGGGGTGGCCGGGAAGCTGTTTTTT. As protein: CASSIGTGVAGKLFF. Based on the CDR3 plus reference TRBV19 and TRBJ2-2, the full variable domain is DGGITQSPKYLFRKEGQNVTLSCEQNLNHDAMYWYRQDPGQGLRLIYYSQIVNDFQKGDIAEGYSVSREKKESFPLTVTSAQKNPTAFYLCASSIGTGVAGKLFFGEGSRLTVL.

A remark on this clone: The same CDR3 also results from other DNA sequences found in this sample. The chain couples TRBV9 to TRBJ2-1, with 10 nucleotides matching TRBD2. Trimming removed 0 bases from V and 1 base from J; junction bases left unmatched: 4. Germline V lookup: CDR1 SGDLS, CDR2 YYNGEE. The CDR3 extends over 17 amino acids. The CDR3 loop is CASSVVSGGASYNEQFF. The CDR3 nucleotides read TGTGCCAGCAGCGTAGTAAGCGGGGGGGCGTCCTACAATGAGCAGTTCTTC.

On this clone itself: Distinct nucleotide sequences in the sample also encode this CDR3. This chain links TRBV5-5 with TRBJ2-7, with D tentatively TRBD1 (5 bases). The germline V gene has CDR1 SGHKS and CDR2 YYEKEE (reference sequence). The CDR3 is 13 residues long. V was clipped by 2 bases and J by 2 bases, with 8 bases between them. The DNA of the CDR3 is TGTGCCAGCAGCTTTGGGGCTCCCTACGAGCAGTACTTC. Translating gives CASSFGAPYEQYF.

The CDR3 sequence: CATNDRGTTRNTEAFF. CDR3 DNA: TGTGCCACCAATGACCGGGGGACTACCAGGAACACTGAAGCTTTCTTT. The chain has TRBV24-1 and TRBJ1-1; possibly TRBD1 for D (5 bases). The CDR3 covers 16 residues. V was trimmed by 8 bases and J by 1 base, leaving 19 bases between them. CDR1 and CDR2 from the germline V gene are KGHDR and SFDVKD.

Only a few counts were recorded for this clone. The CDR3 DNA reads as TGTGCCAGCAGTCCCCGGGATTATGGCTACACCTTC. Translated, it gives CASSPRDYGYTF. The chain uses TRBV6-6 and TRBJ1-2; D uncertain. V dropped 5 bases and J dropped 5 bases, with 9 bases sitting between them. Germline CDR1 is MNHNY and CDR2 is SVGAGI (reference sequence). The CDR3 runs 12 residues.

The CDR3 DNA reads TGTGCCAGCAGTGGACCGGGACAGGGAGGCAACGAGCAGTACTTC. Its protein is CASSGPGQGGNEQYF. The V call is TRBV25-1, the J call TRBJ2-7; 9 bases line up with TRBD1. CDR3 length equals 15 residues. The germline gives CDR1 MGHDK, CDR2 SYGVNS. Trimming removed 4 bases from V and 5 bases from J; junction bases left unmatched: 9.

This chain uses TRBV13 with TRBJ1-1; D gene unclear. Germline-derived CDR1 and CDR2 are PRHDT and FYEKMQ (reference sequence). The CDR3 covers 13 residues. The germline V and J ends were trimmed by 5 bases and 11 bases, with 18 bases remaining between them. The CDR3 here is CASSQRAVLGAFF. The CDR3, as DNA: TGTGCCAGCAGCCAACGGGCCGTCCTGGGGGCTTTCTTT.